This entry concerns a single TCR beta chain. Its antigen remains unidentified. The junction differs from germline at one of its ends, possibly a read error. Per the germline V gene, CDR1 is MNHNY and CDR2 is SVGAGI (reference sequence). The CDR3 loop spans 13 amino acids. TCR beta cDNA came from around 500 ng total RNA, primed with a constant-region primer. Slightly modified ARM-PCR served as the procedure for the TCR beta libraries. These libraries came from three rounds of nested multiplex PCR. TRBV1-TRBV30 forward primers paired with a C-beta reverse primer drove the first two PCR rounds, roughly 9 cycles each. A single record per CDR3 protein comes from TCRdb applying MiXCR to the multiplex PCR reads. The sample includes approximately 320,000 distinct CDR3 sequences, about three fifths seen only once; the top ten take over 15%. The sample belongs to a study of tumor-infiltrating lymphocytes in primary liver carcinoma. Study-wide findings and caveats: Unsorted bulk sampling ruled out any CD4+ versus CD8+ repertoire comparison.

Germline DNA was also extracted, with blood RNA taken from unsorted whole blood. Prior to the surgical procedure, around 4 milliliters of peripheral blood were collected. V and J are TRBV6-6 and TRBJ2-5; 7 nucleotides match TRBD1. The sample comprised peripheral blood. The sequence was obtained from a young woman with primary liver carcinoma and hepatitis B virus infection. CDR3 bases: TGTGCCAGCAATTTGACAGGGAAAGAGACCCGGTACTTC. Translation gives CASNLTGKETRYF.